These 27 T cell receptor beta chains came from one sample sequenced in a study of patients and donors after allogeneic stem cell transplantation. TCRdb re-derived calls from the RT-PCR reads in MiXCR, one entry per CDR3 protein. The sample consists of about 400,000 distinct CDR3 sequences, approximately 16% of them appearing once. Sequencing input: blood, either unsorted or a sorted T cell fraction (not recorded which). The receptors derive from a human donor who was either an allogeneic HSCT recipient or a stem cell or donor lymphocyte infusion donor (not recorded which). It is not recorded whose cells these are; they may come from a transplant donor.

The chain combines TRBV6-5 with TRBJ2-7; D is ambiguous. Trimming pared 0 bases from V and 5 bases from J, leaving 14 bases between. This CDR3 comprises 15 residues. CDR1 and CDR2 from the germline V gene are MNHEY and SVGAGI. This CDR3 is CASSYSNRQDHEQYF. DNA of the CDR3: TGTGCCAGCAGTTACTCGAACCGACAAGACCACGAGCAGTACTTC.

This clonotype is a singleton in its sample. CDR3 in DNA: TGTGCCAGCAGCAACAGGTATACGCAGTATTTT. The encoded protein is CASSNRYTQYF. The rearrangement links TRBV6-5 to TRBJ2-3; TRBD1 might be the D (5 bases). CDR1 and CDR2 from the germline V gene are MNHEY and SVGAGI. V was trimmed by 6 bases and J by 7 bases, leaving 8 bases between them. CDR3 length equals 11 residues.

V usage is TRBV6-2 or TRBV6-3 and J usage is TRBJ2-1, with 16 bases identical to TRBD2. CDR1 and CDR2 (germline): MNHEY, SVGEGT. The CDR3 has 21 residues. V shed 6 bases, J shed 4 bases, and the junction held 18 bases outside the gene matches. The CDR3 DNA is TGTGCCAGCAGCCGCACCCATTCGGGACTAGCGGGAGGGCGGGGTTACAATGAGCAGTTCTTC. It yields the protein CASSRTHSGLAGGRGYNEQFF.

This clonotype occurred a few times. J is TRBJ2-1 and V is TRBV24-1; D not resolved. Trimming cost V 0 bases and J 3 bases, with 20 bases left between them. CDR1 and CDR2 from the germline V gene are KGHDR and SFDVKD. The CDR3 contains 19 residues. The CDR3 nucleotides are TGTGCCACCAGTGATTTGCGACTCTCCACCAACGGTTACTACAATGAGCAGTTCTTC. It yields the protein CATSDLRLSTNGYYNEQFF.

The chain is built from TRBV7-8 and TRBJ2-5; 8 bases map to TRBD2. The germline CDR1 and CDR2 sequences are SGHVS and FQNEAQ. CDR3 size: 16 residues. The junction had 7 bases not matched to a gene; V was cut back by 3 bases and J by 1 base. CDR3 nucleotides: TGTGCCAGCAGCTTTTTGAACGGGGGGGCCCAAGAGACCCAGTACTTC. Its protein product is CASSFLNGGAQETQYF.

The V and J genes are TRBV9 and TRBJ2-7, with D possibly matching TRBD1 (7 bases). Trimming pared 0 bases from V and 2 bases from J, leaving 15 bases between. There are 16 residues in the CDR3. Germline V lookup: CDR1 SGDLS, CDR2 YYNGEE. CDR3 sequence: CASSVGGQGGAYEQYF. The CDR3 DNA sequence: TGTGCCAGCAGCGTAGGGGGGCAGGGGGGAGCCTACGAGCAGTACTTC.

This clonotype was seen only once. The chain links TRBV6-6 to TRBJ2-7; no clear D gene. Germline loops: CDR1 MNHNY, CDR2 SVGAGI (reference sequence). This CDR3 contains 12 residues. V lost 4 bases and J lost 2, with 6 bases in between. CDR3 DNA: TGTGCCAGCAGTTCGAATACCTACGAGCAGTACTTC. Translation gives CASSSNTYEQYF.

The chain carries TRBV13 and TRBJ1-5, with a weak D call TRBD1 (6 bases). The ends were cut back, 8 bases at V and 4 bases at J, with 18 bases in the middle. The CDR3 is 15 residues long. From germline, CDR1 is PRHDT and CDR2 FYEKMQ (reference sequence). Written as DNA, the CDR3 is TGTGCCAGCCGGGGCATGGGGGCGGGTAATCAGCCCCAGCATTTT. It specifies CASRGMGAGNQPQHF.

In this sample, this clonotype turned up many times. This rearrangement joins TRBV4-2 to TRBJ1-1, with 11 bases matching TRBD1. The CDR3 runs 15 residues. The germline V gene encodes CDR1 LGHNA and CDR2 YNFKEQ. The junction had 7 bases not matched to a gene; V was cut back by 5 bases and J by 5 bases. The CDR3 here is CASSFGTGGTTEAFF. As DNA, the CDR3 is TGTGCCAGCAGCTTTGGGACAGGGGGAACGACTGAAGCTTTCTTT.

CDR3: CASSYPAGGPVGQFF. CDR3 in DNA: TGTGCCAGCAGTTACCCAGCGGGAGGGCCGGTAGGGCAGTTCTTC. The chain links TRBV6-5 to TRBJ2-1; 10 positions agree with TRBD2. Germline lookup yields CDR1 MNHEY and CDR2 SVGAGI. Trimming took 2 bases from V and 12 from J; bases not matched to a gene: 10. The CDR3 extends over 15 amino acids.

Many counts were recorded for this clonotype. As DNA, the CDR3 is TGCAGCGTGCAACTACAGGGCCCAGATACGCAGTATTTT. This sequence encodes CSVQLQGPDTQYF. This chain uses TRBV29-1 with TRBJ2-3; perhaps TRBD1 as D (6 bases). The CDR3 is 13 amino acids. The V end lost 6 bases, the J end lost 4 bases, and 14 bases lay between the germline ends. CDR1 is SQVTM, CDR2 ANQGSEA, per germline.

The chain has TRBV12-3 or TRBV12-4 and TRBJ2-7; 9 bases are shared with TRBD1. The ends lost 3 bases at V and 2 bases at J; junction bases unmatched: 14. The CDR3 runs 18 residues. CDR3 in amino acids: CASSFRGQGLRGPYEQYF. The CDR3 DNA sequence: TGTGCCAGCAGTTTCCGCGGACAGGGGCTACGGGGACCCTACGAGCAGTACTTC.

This clonotype occurred many times. The chain couples TRBV4-1 to TRBJ2-5, with TRBD1 as a possible D gene (6 bases). This CDR3 is 15 amino acids long. Germline CDR1 is MGHRA and CDR2 is YSYEKL. V lost 8 bases and J 4 bases, leaving 20 bases between the germline ends. The CDR3 DNA sequence: TGCGCCAGCTGTGCCGGGACAAAACCTCCAGAGACCCAGTACTTC. Translated, it gives CASCAGTKPPETQYF.

This clonotype was seen a handful of times. V usage is TRBV7-9 and J usage is TRBJ2-4; 9 bases map to TRBD1. The V gene's germline CDR1 is SEHNR and CDR2 FQNEAQ (reference sequence). The junction had 5 bases not matched to a gene; V was cut back by 5 bases and J by 6 bases. The CDR3 totals 14 residues. The CDR3: CASSPTGQGNIQYF. The CDR3 DNA is TGTGCCAGCAGCCCTACGGGACAGGGAAACATTCAGTACTTC.

This clonotype has ten or more counts. DNA of the CDR3: TGTGCCGGGACGACGTCCGGGACAGGGTCTGTTCAGTACTTC. Amino acid sequence: CAGTTSGTGSVQYF. The J gene is TRBJ2-4, the V gene TRBV6-1; 9 bases are a match to TRBD1. The CDR3 covers 14 residues. V gave up 11 bases and J gave up 11 bases; unmatched junction bases: 16. Germline CDR1 MNHNS, CDR2 SASEGT.

This clonotype was seen repeatedly, ten times or more. V usage is TRBV7-2 and J usage is TRBJ1-5; D gene ambiguous. V was cut by 1 base and J by 1 base, with 8 bases left in between. Germline loops: CDR1 SGHTA, CDR2 FQGNSA. This CDR3 is built from 15 residues. The CDR3 sequence is CASSLEWGSNQPQHF. In DNA form, the CDR3 reads TGTGCCAGCAGCTTAGAGTGGGGAAGCAATCAGCCCCAGCATTTT. Based on the CDR3 plus reference TRBV7-2 and TRBJ1-5, the full variable domain is GAGVSQSPSNKVTEKGKDVELRCDPISGHTALYWYRQSLGQGLEFLIYFQGNSAPDKSGLPSDRFSAERTGGSVSTLTIQRTQQEDSAVYLCASSLEWGSNQPQHFGDGTRLSIL.

Ten or more counts support this clonotype. This chain links TRBV12-3 or TRBV12-4 with TRBJ2-1; no clear D gene. V lost 5 bases and J 9 bases, leaving 5 bases between the germline ends. The CDR3 extends over 10 amino acids. CDR3 sequence: CASSKGEQFF. The DNA of the CDR3 is TGTGCCAGCAGTAAGGGTGAGCAGTTCTTC.

As to this clonotype: At one boundary the junction diverges from the germline segment, which might be a read error. The gene calls are TRBV7-8 and TRBJ2-7, with 12 bases that match TRBD2. This CDR3 has 14 residues. Germline values: CDR1 SGHVS, CDR2 FQNEAQ. The CDR3 DNA follows: TGTGCCAGCAGCAGACTAGCGGGAGCCCACGACCAGTACTTC. Residues: CASSRLAGAHDQYF.

This clonotype was recorded a few times. CDR3 DNA: TGTGCCAGCAGTTCTCTGCGGGGGGGGCCCTACAATGAGCAGTTCTTC. Amino acids: CASSSLRGGPYNEQFF. V usage is TRBV6-2 or TRBV6-3 and J usage is TRBJ2-1, with 9 bases identical to TRBD2. Germline V gene lookup returns CDR1 MNHEY and CDR2 SVGEGT. Germline trimming cut 4 bases from V and 2 bases from J; bases unmatched to any gene: 6. This CDR3 has 16 amino acids.

The chain couples TRBV9 to TRBJ1-4, with D uncertain. The length of the CDR3 is 14 residues. Per germline, CDR1 SGDLS and CDR2 YYNGEE. Trimming took 4 bases from V and 0 from J, leaving 7 bases between them. The CDR3 nucleotides read TGTGCCAGCAGCCTTCTAGCAACTAATGAAAAACTGTTTTTT. The encoded protein is CASSLLATNEKLFF.

In this sample, this clonotype turned up a few times. The chain combines TRBV5-1 with TRBJ1-1, with unresolved D. The germline V gene has CDR1 SGHRS and CDR2 YFSETQ. V was shortened by 0 bases and J by 5 bases, with 14 bases between the two germline ends. This CDR3 region has 15 residues. In DNA form, the CDR3 reads TGCGCCAGCAGCTTGGGGCCGAAGAAAAGGACTGAAGCTTTCTTT. It translates to CASSLGPKKRTEAFF. Full variable domain (missing parts from reference TRBV5-1 and TRBJ1-1): KAGVTQTPRYLIKTRGQQVTLSCSPISGHRSVSWYQQTPGQGLQFLFEYFSETQRNKGNFPGRFSGRQFSNSRSEMNVSTLELGDSALYLCASSLGPKKRTEAFFGQGTRLTVV.

The chain recombines TRBV5-1 with TRBJ2-3, with TRBD2 matching over 10 bases. The CDR3 runs to 15 residues. Germline loops: CDR1 SGHRS, CDR2 YFSETQ. With 4 bases clipped from V and 5 bases from J, the junction kept 7 bases outside the gene matches. The CDR3 sequence is CASSLSGGRGDTQYF. CDR3 bases: TGCGCCAGCAGCCTTAGCGGGGGGCGGGGAGATACGCAGTATTTT.

V gene TRBV5-1 combines with J gene TRBJ2-7, with TRBD2 matching over 10 bases. Germline V gene data show CDR1 as SGHRS and CDR2 as YFSETQ. With V trimmed by 4 bases and J by 3 bases, 10 bases remained unmatched. The CDR3 extends over 16 amino acids. The CDR3: CASSGGASGRIYEQYF. The CDR3 DNA follows: TGCGCCAGCAGCGGCGGAGCTAGCGGGAGAATCTACGAGCAGTACTTC.

The rearrangement joins TRBV18 to TRBJ2-7; perhaps TRBD2 as D (6 bases). CDR1 and CDR2 (germline): KGHSH, LQKENI. V was cut by 6 bases and J by 0 bases, with 15 bases left in between. The CDR3 runs 15 residues. CDR3 sequence: CASSPRGGDSYEQYF. CDR3 coding DNA: TGTGCCAGCTCTCCTAGGGGAGGCGACTCCTACGAGCAGTACTTC. The variable domain in full, completed from reference TRBV18 and TRBJ2-7, reads NAGVMQNPRHLVRRRGQEARLRCSPMKGHSHVYWYRQLPEEGLKFMVYLQKENIIDESGMPKERFSAEFPKEGPSILRIQQVVRGDSAAYFCASSPRGGDSYEQYFGPGTRLTVT.

The chain couples TRBV7-9 to TRBJ1-4, with 10 bases fitting TRBD1. This CDR3 comprises 16 residues. Germline loops: CDR1 SEHNR, CDR2 FQNEAQ (reference sequence). V dropped 4 bases and J dropped 7; count of bases not matched to a gene: 9. The CDR3 bases are TGTGCCAGCAGCTATGGGACAGGGGTAATATTTGAAAAACTGTTTTTT. Its protein product is CASSYGTGVIFEKLFF.

This clonotype was observed a handful of times. The genes are TRBV28 and TRBJ2-1, with 14 bases fitting TRBD2. Germline CDR1 is MDHEN and CDR2 is SYDVKM. Unmatched junction bases numbered 6, after V lost 5 bases and J lost 9 bases. The CDR3 is 15 residues long. Written as DNA, the CDR3 is TGTGCCAGCAGTCGGGGGACTAGCGGGAGAGCTGAGCAGTTCTTC. Residues: CASSRGTSGRAEQFF.

This clonotype was observed a few times. The chain is built from TRBV5-1 and TRBJ2-2; 10 nucleotides match TRBD2. CDR1 SGHRS and CDR2 YFSETQ come from the germline V gene. The junction had 6 bases not matched to a gene; V was cut back by 4 bases and J by 3 bases. The CDR3 consists of 16 residues. The CDR3, as DNA: TGCGCCAGCAGCCCCCTTAGCGGGGGGCACACCGGGGAGCTGTTTTTT. Translation gives CASSPLSGGHTGELFF. The variable domain in full, completed from reference TRBV5-1 and TRBJ2-2, reads KAGVTQTPRYLIKTRGQQVTLSCSPISGHRSVSWYQQTPGQGLQFLFEYFSETQRNKGNFPGRFSGRQFSNSRSEMNVSTLELGDSALYLCASSPLSGGHTGELFFGEGSRLTVL.